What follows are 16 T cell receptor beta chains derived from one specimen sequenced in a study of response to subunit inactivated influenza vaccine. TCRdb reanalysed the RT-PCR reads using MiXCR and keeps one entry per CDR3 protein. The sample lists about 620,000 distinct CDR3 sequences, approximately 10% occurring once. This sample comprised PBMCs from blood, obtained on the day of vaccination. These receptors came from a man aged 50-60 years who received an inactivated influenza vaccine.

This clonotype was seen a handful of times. DNA for the CDR3: TGCGCCAGCAGCTTCGGGACAGTTAATTCACCCCTCCACTTT. Protein product: CASSFGTVNSPLHF. The V gene is TRBV5-1, the J gene TRBJ1-6; 7 nucleotides line up with TRBD1. With 2 bases clipped from V and 6 bases from J, the junction kept 2 bases outside the gene matches. CDR3 size: 14 residues. The germline V gene encodes CDR1 SGHRS and CDR2 YFSETQ.

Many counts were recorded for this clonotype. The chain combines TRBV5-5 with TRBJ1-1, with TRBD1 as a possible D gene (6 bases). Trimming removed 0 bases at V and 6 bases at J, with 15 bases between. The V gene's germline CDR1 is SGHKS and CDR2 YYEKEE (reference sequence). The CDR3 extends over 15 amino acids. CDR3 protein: CASSLVGGARSEAFF. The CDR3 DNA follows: TGTGCCAGCAGCTTGGTTGGGGGGGCGCGGTCTGAAGCTTTCTTT.

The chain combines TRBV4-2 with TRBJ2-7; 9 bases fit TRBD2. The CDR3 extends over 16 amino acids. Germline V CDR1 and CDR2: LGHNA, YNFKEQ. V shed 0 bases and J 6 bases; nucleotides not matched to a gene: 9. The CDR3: CASSQDTAGGPGEQYF. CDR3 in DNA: TGTGCCAGCAGCCAAGATACAGCGGGGGGCCCCGGCGAGCAGTACTTC.

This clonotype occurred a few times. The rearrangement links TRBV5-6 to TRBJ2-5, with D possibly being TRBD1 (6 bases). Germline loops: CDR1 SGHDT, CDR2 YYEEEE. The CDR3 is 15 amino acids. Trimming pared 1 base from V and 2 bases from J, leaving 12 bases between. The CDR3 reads CASSLWDNHQETQYF. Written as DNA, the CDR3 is TGTGCCAGCAGCTTGTGGGACAACCATCAAGAGACCCAGTACTTC.

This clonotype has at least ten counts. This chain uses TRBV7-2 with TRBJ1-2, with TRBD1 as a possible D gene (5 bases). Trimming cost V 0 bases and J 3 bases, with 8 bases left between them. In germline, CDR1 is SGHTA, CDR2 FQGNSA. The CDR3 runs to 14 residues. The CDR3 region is CASSLARGDYGYTF. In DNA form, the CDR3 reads TGTGCCAGCAGCTTAGCGCGGGGGGACTATGGCTACACCTTC.

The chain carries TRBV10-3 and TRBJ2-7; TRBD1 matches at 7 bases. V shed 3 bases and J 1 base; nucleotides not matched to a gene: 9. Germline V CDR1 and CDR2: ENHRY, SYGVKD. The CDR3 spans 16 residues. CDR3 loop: CAISDSRPGQSYEQYF. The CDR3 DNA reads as TGTGCCATCAGTGATTCACGGCCGGGACAGTCCTACGAGCAGTACTTC.

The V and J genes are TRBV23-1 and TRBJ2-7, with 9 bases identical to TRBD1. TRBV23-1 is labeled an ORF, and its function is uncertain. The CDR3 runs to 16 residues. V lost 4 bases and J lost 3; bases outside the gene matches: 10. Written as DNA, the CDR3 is TGCGCCAGCAGTCTTCACTCCCGGGACAGGGACTACGAGCAGTACTTC. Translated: CASSLHSRDRDYEQYF.

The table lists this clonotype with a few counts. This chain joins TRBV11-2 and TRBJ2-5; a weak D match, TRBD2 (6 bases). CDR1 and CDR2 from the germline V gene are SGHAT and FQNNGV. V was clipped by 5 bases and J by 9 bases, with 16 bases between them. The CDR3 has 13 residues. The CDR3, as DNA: TGTGCCAGCAGCCGACTAGGTTTGGTGTCCCAGTACTTC. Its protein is CASSRLGLVSQYF. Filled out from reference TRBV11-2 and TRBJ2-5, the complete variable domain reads EAGVAQSPRYKIIEKRQSVAFWCNPISGHATLYWYQQILGQGPKLLIQFQNNGVVDDSQLPKDRFSAERLKGVDSTLKIQPAKLEDSAVYLCASSRLGLVSQYFGPGTRLLVL.

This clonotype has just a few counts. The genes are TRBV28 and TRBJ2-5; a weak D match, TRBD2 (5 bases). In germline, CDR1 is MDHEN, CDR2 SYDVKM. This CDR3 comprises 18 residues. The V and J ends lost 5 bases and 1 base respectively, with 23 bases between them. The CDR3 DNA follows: TGTGCCAGCAGTCGAGGCGGACTTGAGGGTAGCAGCCAAGAGACCCAGTACTTC. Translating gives CASSRGGLEGSSQETQYF.

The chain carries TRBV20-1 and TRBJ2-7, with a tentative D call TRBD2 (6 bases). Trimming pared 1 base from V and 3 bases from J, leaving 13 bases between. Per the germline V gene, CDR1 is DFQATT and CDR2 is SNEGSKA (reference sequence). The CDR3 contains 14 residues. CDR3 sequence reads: CSARGLRDLYEQYF. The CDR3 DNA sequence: TGCAGTGCTAGAGGGTTGCGGGACCTCTACGAGCAGTACTTC.

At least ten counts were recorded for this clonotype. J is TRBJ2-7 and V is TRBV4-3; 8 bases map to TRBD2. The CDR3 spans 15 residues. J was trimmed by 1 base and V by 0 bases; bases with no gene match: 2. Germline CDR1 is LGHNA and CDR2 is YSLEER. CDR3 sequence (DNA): TGCGCCAGCAGCCAAGATATAGCGGGGTCCTACGAGCAGTACTTC. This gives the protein CASSQDIAGSYEQYF.

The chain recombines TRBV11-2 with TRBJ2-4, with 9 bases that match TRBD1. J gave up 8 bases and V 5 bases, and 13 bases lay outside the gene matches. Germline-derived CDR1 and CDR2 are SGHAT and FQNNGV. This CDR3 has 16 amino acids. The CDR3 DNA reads TGTGCCAGCAGCCTAGTAGGGACAGGGATTGTGGACATTCAGTACTTC. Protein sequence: CASSLVGTGIVDIQYF.

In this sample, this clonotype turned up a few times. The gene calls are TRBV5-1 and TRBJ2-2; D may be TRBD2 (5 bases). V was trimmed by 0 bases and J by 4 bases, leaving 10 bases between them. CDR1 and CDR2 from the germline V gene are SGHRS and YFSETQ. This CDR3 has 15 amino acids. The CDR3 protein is CASSLVQAGTGELFF. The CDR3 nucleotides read TGCGCCAGCAGCTTGGTGCAGGCGGGCACCGGGGAGCTGTTTTTT.

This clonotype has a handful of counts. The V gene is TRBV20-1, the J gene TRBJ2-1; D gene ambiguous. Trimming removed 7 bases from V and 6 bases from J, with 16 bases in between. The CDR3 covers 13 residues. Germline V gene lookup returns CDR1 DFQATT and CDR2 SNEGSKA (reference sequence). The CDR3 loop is CSGQNSLGNEQFF. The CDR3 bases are TGCAGTGGCCAGAACAGTTTGGGCAATGAGCAGTTCTTC.

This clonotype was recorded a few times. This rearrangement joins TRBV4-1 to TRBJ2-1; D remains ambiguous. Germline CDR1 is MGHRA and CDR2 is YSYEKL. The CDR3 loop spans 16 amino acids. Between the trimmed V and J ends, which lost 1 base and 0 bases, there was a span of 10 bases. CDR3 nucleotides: TGCGCCAGCAGCCAAGGTGGGATAAGCTCCTACAATGAGCAGTTCTTC. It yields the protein CASSQGGISSYNEQFF.

CDR3 sequence (DNA): TGTGCCAGCAGAGGGCCCACCTGGGCGTCTAGCGGGGGGGCTGGGGAGCTGTTTTTT. Protein product: CASRGPTWASSGGAGELFF. V usage is TRBV6-4 and J usage is TRBJ2-2, with TRBD2 identical over 12 bases. J gave up 8 bases and V 6 bases, and 19 bases lay outside the gene matches. The CDR3 sequence is 19 residues long. Germline assignment: CDR1 MRHNA and CDR2 SNTAGT.